The subject of this entry is one T cell receptor (beta chain). Its specificity is not known. The V gene's germline CDR1 is SGHTA and CDR2 FQGNSA. Trimming removed 5 bases from V and 2 bases from J, with 15 bases in between. The length of the CDR3 is 15 residues. The sample originates from a study of blood T cells in healthy people across ages. The study, taken as a whole, reports: Roughly linear age-related decline in beta diversity appeared, significant by age around 36. Long-lived donors carried more naive CD4+ cells and greater diversity than aged donors.

Alongside a J-beta primer mix, a sample-barcoded 5' primer served in a second PCR lasting roughly 7 to 11 cycles. A single record per CDR3 protein comes from TCRdb applying MiXCR to the 5' RACE reads. The profile shows 700,000 to 950,000 distinct CDR3 sequences, 55% to 70% of them singletons. The sequence derives from a man aged 30 to 39 in good health. The sequenced material came from blood. The chain has TRBV7-2 and TRBJ2-5; TRBD1 is a possible D gene (6 bases). CDR3 bases: TGTGCCAGCAGCGCACAAGCCGGGACACAAGAGACCCAGTACTTC. Amino acid sequence: CASSAQAGTQETQYF.